This T cell receptor beta chain derives from a study of T cell responses to AZD1222 COVID-19 vaccine. Study-wide results and limits: CD4 TCRs linked to vaccination spanned spike, dominating at 160-218 and 743-854. The donor cohort was predominantly white British with a female majority, and clonal diversity may have been underestimated.

The study pooled second doses at about 4 or about 12 weeks. This clone was observed once. Its antigen is as yet unknown. Data came from immunoSEQ multiplex PCR; TCRdb stores just in-frame clones and leaves some out. In the table there are under 140,000 clones, roughly 90% of which are singletons. Material: peripheral blood, obtained 28 days after the second AZD1222 dose. This TCR derives from an adult who received the AZD1222 COVID-19 vaccine.

DNA for the CDR3: TGCGCCAGCAGCCAATCAACCGGGATTGAAAAACTGTTTTTT. This translates into CASSQSTGIEKLFF. V is TRBV4-1 and J is TRBJ1-4, with D unresolved. V was shortened by 2 bases and J by 7 bases, with 11 bases between the two germline ends. The CDR3 is 14 residues long. Germline CDR1 MGHRA, CDR2 YSYEKL.